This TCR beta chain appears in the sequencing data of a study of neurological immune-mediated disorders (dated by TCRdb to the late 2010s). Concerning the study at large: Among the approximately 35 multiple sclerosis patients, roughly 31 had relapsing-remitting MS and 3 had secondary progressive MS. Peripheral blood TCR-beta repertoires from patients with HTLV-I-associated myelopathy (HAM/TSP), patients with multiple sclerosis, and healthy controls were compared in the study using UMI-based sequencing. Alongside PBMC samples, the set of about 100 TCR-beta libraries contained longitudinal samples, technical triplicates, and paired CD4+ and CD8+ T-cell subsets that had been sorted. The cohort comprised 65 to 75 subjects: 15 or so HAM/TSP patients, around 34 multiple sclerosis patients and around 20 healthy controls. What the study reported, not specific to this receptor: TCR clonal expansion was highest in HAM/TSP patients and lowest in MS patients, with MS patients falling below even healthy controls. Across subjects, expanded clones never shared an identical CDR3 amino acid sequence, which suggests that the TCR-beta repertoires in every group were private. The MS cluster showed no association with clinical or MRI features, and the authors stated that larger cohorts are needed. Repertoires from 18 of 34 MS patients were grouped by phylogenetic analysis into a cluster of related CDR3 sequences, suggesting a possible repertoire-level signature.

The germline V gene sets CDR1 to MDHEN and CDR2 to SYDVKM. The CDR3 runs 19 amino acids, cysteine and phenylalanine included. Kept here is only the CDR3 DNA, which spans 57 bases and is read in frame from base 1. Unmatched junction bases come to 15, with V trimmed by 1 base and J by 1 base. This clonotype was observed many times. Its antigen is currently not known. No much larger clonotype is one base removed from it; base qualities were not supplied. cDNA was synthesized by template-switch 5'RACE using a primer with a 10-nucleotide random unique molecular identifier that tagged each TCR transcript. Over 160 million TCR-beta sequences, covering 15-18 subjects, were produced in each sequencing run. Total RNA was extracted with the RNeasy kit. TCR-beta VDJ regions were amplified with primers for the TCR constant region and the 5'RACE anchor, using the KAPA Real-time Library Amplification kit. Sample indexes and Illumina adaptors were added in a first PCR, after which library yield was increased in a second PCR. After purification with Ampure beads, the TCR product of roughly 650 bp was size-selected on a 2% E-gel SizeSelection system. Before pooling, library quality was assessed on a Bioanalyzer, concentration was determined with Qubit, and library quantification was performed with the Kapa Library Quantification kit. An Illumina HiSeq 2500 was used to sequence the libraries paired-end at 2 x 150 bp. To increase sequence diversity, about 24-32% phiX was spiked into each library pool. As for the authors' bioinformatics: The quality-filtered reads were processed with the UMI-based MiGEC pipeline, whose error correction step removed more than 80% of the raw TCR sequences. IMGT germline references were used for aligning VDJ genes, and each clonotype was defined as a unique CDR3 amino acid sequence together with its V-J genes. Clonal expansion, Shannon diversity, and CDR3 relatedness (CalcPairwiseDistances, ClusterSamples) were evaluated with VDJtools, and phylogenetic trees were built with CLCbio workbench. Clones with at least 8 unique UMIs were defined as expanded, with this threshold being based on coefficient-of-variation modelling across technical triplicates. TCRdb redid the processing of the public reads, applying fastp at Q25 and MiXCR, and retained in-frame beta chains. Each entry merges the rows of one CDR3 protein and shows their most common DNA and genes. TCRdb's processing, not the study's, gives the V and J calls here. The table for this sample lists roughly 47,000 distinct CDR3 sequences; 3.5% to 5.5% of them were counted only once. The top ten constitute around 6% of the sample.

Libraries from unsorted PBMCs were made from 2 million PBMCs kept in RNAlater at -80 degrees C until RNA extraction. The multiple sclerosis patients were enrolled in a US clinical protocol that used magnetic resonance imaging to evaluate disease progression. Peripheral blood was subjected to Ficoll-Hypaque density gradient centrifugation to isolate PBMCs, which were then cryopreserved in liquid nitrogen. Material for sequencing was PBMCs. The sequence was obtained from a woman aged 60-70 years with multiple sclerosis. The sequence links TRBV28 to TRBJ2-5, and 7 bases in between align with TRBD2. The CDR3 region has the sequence CASSLSVFKQRGFQETQYF. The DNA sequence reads TGTGCCAGCAGTTTATCGGTATTCAAGCAGCGGGGTTTCCAAGAGACCCAGTACTTC.